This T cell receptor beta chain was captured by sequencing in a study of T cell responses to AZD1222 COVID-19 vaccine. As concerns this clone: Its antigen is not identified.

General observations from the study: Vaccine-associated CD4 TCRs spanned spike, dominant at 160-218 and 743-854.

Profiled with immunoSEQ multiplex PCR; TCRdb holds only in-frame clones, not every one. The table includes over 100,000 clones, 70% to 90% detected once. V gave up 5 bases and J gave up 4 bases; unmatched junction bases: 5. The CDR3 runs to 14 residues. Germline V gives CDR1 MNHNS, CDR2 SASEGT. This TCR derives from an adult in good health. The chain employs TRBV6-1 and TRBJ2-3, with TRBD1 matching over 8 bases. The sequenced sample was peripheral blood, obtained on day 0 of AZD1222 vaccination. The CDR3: CASSRTGKADTQYF. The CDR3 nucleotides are TGTGCCAGCAGTAGGACAGGGAAAGCAGATACGCAGTATTTT.